In its sample, the clone carrying this T cell receptor beta chain was seen many times. No antigen is known for it. TCR cDNA molecules each carried a unique molecular identifier. TCRdb fed the 5' RACE reads into MiXCR, producing one record per CDR3 protein. The sample records fewer than 15,000 distinct CDR3 sequences, 2.5% to 3.5% being singletons. Germline-derived CDR1 and CDR2 are SGHNT and YENEEA. This CDR3 contains 15 residues. After removal of 5 bases from V and 6 bases from J, the junction contained 11 bases not matched to a gene. This sample is part of a study of spatial heterogeneity in lung cancer. Study-wide results and limits: The number of expanded tumor alpha and beta chains correlated with mutation number.

Time point here: sample taken at primary tumor resection. No cells were sorted before sequencing. The whole RNA sequenced was extracted from tumor, nontumor lung or frozen PBMC. This rearrangement joins TRBV11-3 to TRBJ2-7; 9 positions agree with TRBD1. This TCR came from a male donor with early-stage non-small cell lung cancer. Sequencing used lung tumor tissue, obtained at surgery. The DNA for the CDR3 is TGTGCCAGCAGCCCTTCCGGGACAGGGTTAGGCGAGCAGTACTTC. Translated: CASSPSGTGLGEQYF.